A selection of T cell receptor beta chains follows, all from one sample in a study of identical twins. MiXCR, run by TCRdb on the 5' RACE reads, gives a single entry per CDR3 protein. The table includes 540,000 or so distinct CDR3 sequences, 20% to 25% detected once. This sample also appeared in a second study, on yellow fever vaccine responses in identical twins.

Sequencing was performed on CD4+ T cells sorted from blood. The receptor source for this set is a woman between 18 and 29 years old in good health. Both conserved end residues are part of each CDR3. The D gene is left open where the match is weak. Clone size is shown for a subset of rows, as once, few, many or a class of expanded clone.

J: TRBJ2-1; D: TRBD2; length: 15; V: TRBV5-1; size: few; DNA: TGCGCCAGCAGCTTTACTAGCGGGAGGGCCGATGAGCAGTTCTTC; CDR3: CASSFTSGRADEQFF
J: TRBJ2-1; D: TRBD2; length: 15; V: TRBV18; size: few; DNA: TGTGCCAGCTCCCGTAGCGGGGGCCTGGGGAATGAGCAGTTCTTC; CDR3: CASSRSGGLGNEQFF
J: TRBJ2-1; D: TRBD2; length: 16; V: TRBV5-6; size: .; DNA: TGTGCCAGCAGCCCGGAGCGGGAGGGGCTTTTGGGGGAGCAGTTCTTC; CDR3: CASSPEREGLLGEQFF
J: TRBJ2-1; D: TRBD2; length: 14; V: TRBV27; size: .; DNA: TGTGCCAGCAGTTGGGGACTAGGGGGCAATGAGCAGTTCTTC; CDR3: CASSWGLGGNEQFF
J: TRBJ1-2; D: .; length: 13; V: TRBV20-1; size: .; DNA: TGCAGTGCGGGTGGGGGCATCGGCTATGGCTACACCTTC; CDR3: CSAGGGIGYGYTF
J: TRBJ2-5; D: .; length: 15; V: TRBV5-1; size: .; DNA: TGCGCCAGCAGGGGAGGCGGGGTCTTCCAAGAGACCCAGTACTTC; CDR3: CASRGGGVFQETQYF
J: TRBJ1-6; D: TRBD1; length: 15; V: TRBV20-1; size: .; DNA: TGCAGTGCTAGAGGGGCGGGACAGGACTATTCACCCCTCCACTTT; CDR3: CSARGAGQDYSPLHF
J: TRBJ1-5; D: .; length: 15; V: TRBV7-9; size: .; DNA: TGTGCCAGCAGTGACGGACGGGACGGCAATCAGCCCCAGCATTTT; CDR3: CASSDGRDGNQPQHF
J: TRBJ2-5; D: .; length: 16; V: TRBV29-1; size: .; DNA: TGCAGCGTTGAAGATCGGTACCTTCGGGTGGCAACGACCCAGTACTTC; CDR3: CSVEDRYLRVATTQYF
J: TRBJ2-1; D: TRBD2; length: 16; V: TRBV5-5; size: many; DNA: TGTGCCAGCAGCATCGGACTAGCGGGGGGCCTCAATGAGCAGTTCTTC; CDR3: CASSIGLAGGLNEQFF
J: TRBJ1-1; D: .; length: 14; V: TRBV11-1; size: few; DNA: TGTGCCAGCAGCTTCCCAGGGTCTTACACTGAAGCTTTCTTT; CDR3: CASSFPGSYTEAFF
J: TRBJ2-3; D: .; length: 13; V: TRBV10-3; size: .; DNA: TGTGCCATCAGTGACAGGGCCACAGATACGCAGTATTTT; CDR3: CAISDRATDTQYF
J: TRBJ2-1; D: TRBD2; length: 16; V: TRBV25-1; size: few; DNA: TGTGCCAGCAGCGCCCTCTCTAGCGGACCCTACAATGAGCAGTTCTTC; CDR3: CASSALSSGPYNEQFF
J: TRBJ2-1; D: TRBD2; length: 12; V: TRBV10-3; size: few; DNA: TGTGCCATAGCGGGAGCTAACAATGAGCAGTTCTTC; CDR3: CAIAGANNEQFF
J: TRBJ1-1; D: .; length: 13; V: TRBV29-1; size: many; DNA: TGCAGCGTTGTTAGTGATTCTAACACTGAAGCTTTCTTT; CDR3: CSVVSDSNTEAFF
J: TRBJ1-1; D: TRBD1; length: 16; V: TRBV10-3; size: few; DNA: TGTGCCATCAGTGAGACTAACAGGGGTATTAACACTGAAGCTTTCTTT; CDR3: CAISETNRGINTEAFF
J: TRBJ2-3; D: .; length: 14; V: TRBV20-1; size: .; DNA: TGCAGTGCTACCCGAGGAACCAGCACAGATACGCAGTATTTT; CDR3: CSATRGTSTDTQYF
J: TRBJ1-2; D: .; length: 12; V: TRBV3-1; size: few; DNA: TGTGCCAGCAGACAACCCGGGGAAGGCTACACCTTC; CDR3: CASRQPGEGYTF
J: TRBJ2-5; D: .; length: 14; V: TRBV5-1; size: .; DNA: TGCACCAGCAGCTCCACAGTAGCCCCAGAGACCCAGTACTTC; CDR3: CTSSSTVAPETQYF
J: TRBJ2-2; D: .; length: 14; V: TRBV2; size: few; DNA: TGTGCCAGCAGTGAGGTGCGGGGCACCGGGGAGCTGTTTTTT; CDR3: CASSEVRGTGELFF
J: TRBJ2-5; D: .; length: 14; V: TRBV5-1; size: many; DNA: TGCGCCAGCAGCTTGGAAGGTAGACAAGAGACCCAGTACTTC; CDR3: CASSLEGRQETQYF
J: TRBJ2-7; D: .; length: 15; V: TRBV7-8; size: .; DNA: TGTGCCAGCAGCTTAGCGATAACCCACACCTACGAGCAGTACTTC; CDR3: CASSLAITHTYEQYF
J: TRBJ2-7; D: TRBD1; length: 14; V: TRBV20-1; size: few; DNA: TGCAGTGCTAGCGGGACAGGGGGTAGTTACGAGCAGTACTTC; CDR3: CSASGTGGSYEQYF
J: TRBJ2-2; D: .; length: 12; V: TRBV29-1; size: .; DNA: TGCAGCGTTGACGGGTCGGCCGGGGAGCTGTTTTTT; CDR3: CSVDGSAGELFF
J: TRBJ2-1; D: .; length: 14; V: TRBV2; size: .; DNA: TGTGCCAGCACGGCTCCCAATCCGGTGAATGAGCAGTTCTTC; CDR3: CASTAPNPVNEQFF
J: TRBJ2-1; D: .; length: 14; V: TRBV6-5; size: once; DNA: TGTGCCAGCAGTTACTCGGGGGCGAATCCCAGCCAGTTCTTC; CDR3: CASSYSGANPSQFF
J: TRBJ2-5; D: .; length: 16; V: TRBV4-1; size: few; DNA: TGCGCCAGCAGCCAGCCCAAGGGTCCGAATCATGAGACCCAGTACTTC; CDR3: CASSQPKGPNHETQYF
J: TRBJ2-1; D: TRBD2; length: 16; V: TRBV28; size: .; DNA: TGTGCCAGCAGTACCGGACTAGCGGGCCTGTACAATGAGCAGTTCTTC; CDR3: CASSTGLAGLYNEQFF
J: TRBJ2-5; D: .; length: 14; V: TRBV20-1; size: .; DNA: TGCAGTGCATCGTCTGGGGGAGGCCAAGAGACCCAGTACTTC; CDR3: CSASSGGGQETQYF
J: TRBJ2-3; D: .; length: 13; V: TRBV7-7; size: .; DNA: TGTGCCAGCAGCTACGGACCCTTAGATACGCAGTATTTT; CDR3: CASSYGPLDTQYF
J: TRBJ1-1; D: .; length: 16; V: TRBV27; size: .; DNA: TGTGCCAGCAGTTTACGCGTGGGGGTGAGTAAAACTGAAGCTTTCTTT; CDR3: CASSLRVGVSKTEAFF
J: TRBJ1-3; D: .; length: 18; V: TRBV2; size: few; DNA: TGTGCCAGCAGCCTCAGAGACAGGTTCTCCCTTTCTGGAAACACCATATATTTT; CDR3: CASSLRDRFSLSGNTIYF
J: TRBJ2-1; D: TRBD2; length: 15; V: TRBV6-1; size: .; DNA: TGTGCCAGCAGCCCCCTAGCGGGAGTTGCCAATGAGCAGTTCTTC; CDR3: CASSPLAGVANEQFF
J: TRBJ2-1; D: TRBD1; length: 17; V: TRBV3-1; size: .; DNA: TGTGCCAGCAGCCCGGGACAGGGGACCTACTCCTACAATGAGCAGTTCTTC; CDR3: CASSPGQGTYSYNEQFF
J: TRBJ2-2; D: .; length: 16; V: TRBV7-2; size: .; DNA: TGTGCCAGCAGCTTAGTACGGATAATGGGCAGCGGGGAGCTGTTTTTT; CDR3: CASSLVRIMGSGELFF
J: TRBJ2-1; D: TRBD2; length: 17; V: TRBV12-5; size: .; DNA: TGTGCTAGTGGGGGTGGGGGACTAGCGGGAGGGGGCGGTGAGCAGTTCTTC; CDR3: CASGGGGLAGGGGEQFF
J: TRBJ2-3; D: .; length: 14; V: TRBV28; size: .; DNA: TGTGCCACCCTAGTAGGCCTAGCGCACCCTACGCAGTATTTT; CDR3: CATLVGLAHPTQYF
J: TRBJ2-3; D: .; length: 13; V: TRBV12-3/TRBV12-4; size: many; DNA: TGTGCCAGCAGACGTCGACCGACCGATACGCAGTATTTT; CDR3: CASRRRPTDTQYF
J: TRBJ1-2; D: .; length: 16; V: TRBV28; size: few; DNA: TGTGCCAGCAGTTTCCCGACCGGGACAAATGTATATGGCTACACCTTC; CDR3: CASSFPTGTNVYGYTF
J: TRBJ2-7; D: .; length: 14; V: TRBV5-1; size: .; DNA: TGCGCCAGCAGCTTGGAACAGGGTTCCCACGAGCAGTACTTC; CDR3: CASSLEQGSHEQYF
J: TRBJ2-2; D: TRBD2; length: 16; V: TRBV28; size: .; DNA: TGTGCCAGCAGTGGGACTAGGAAATTGGGCACCGGGGAGCTGTTTTTT; CDR3: CASSGTRKLGTGELFF
J: TRBJ2-7; D: .; length: 18; V: TRBV9; size: .; DNA: TGTGCCAGCAGCGTAGTGGGGGGGCTTCCAGGTAGCTCCTACGAGCAGTACTTC; CDR3: CASSVVGGLPGSSYEQYF
J: TRBJ2-1; D: .; length: 16; V: TRBV24-1; size: few; DNA: TGTGCCACCAGTGATTTGGGGGGGATAGAGAAAAATGAGCAGTTCTTC; CDR3: CATSDLGGIEKNEQFF
J: TRBJ2-1; D: TRBD2; length: 14; V: TRBV11-2; size: .; DNA: TGTGCCAGCAGCTCTAGCGGTCGATACAATGAGCAGTTCTTC; CDR3: CASSSSGRYNEQFF
J: TRBJ2-1; D: .; length: 13; V: TRBV4-2; size: .; DNA: TGTGCCAGCAGCCAATCAGATCGAGATGAGCAGTTCTTC; CDR3: CASSQSDRDEQFF
J: TRBJ1-1; D: TRBD1; length: 16; V: TRBV20-1; size: .; DNA: TGCAGTGCACGGACCGGGACAGGGGGGATAGGCACTGAAGCTTTCTTT; CDR3: CSARTGTGGIGTEAFF